The 10 T cell receptor beta chains in this list originate from one sample, sequenced in a study of blood T cells in healthy people across ages. The use of a sample-barcoded 5' primer and a J-beta primer mix characterized a second PCR of 7 to 11 cycles. TCRdb reprocessed the 5' RACE reads via MiXCR and lists one record per CDR3 protein. The data show 1.6 million or so distinct CDR3 sequences, about 31% seen once. The sample comprised blood. These receptors came from a woman aged 25 to 39 in good health.

This clonotype was seen only a few times. The V gene is TRBV7-8, the J gene TRBJ2-1; 7 bases agree with TRBD2. The CDR3 contains 16 residues. CDR1 is SGHVS and CDR2 is FQNEAQ in the germline V gene. Trimming at V came to 5 bases and at J to 7 bases, leaving 14 bases not matched to a gene. CDR3 DNA sequence: TGTGCCAGCAGCGAGGCCCGGGAGGCACAAGTAAATGAGCAGTTCTTC. It is translated as CASSEAREAQVNEQFF. Complete variable domain (other parts from reference TRBV7-8 and TRBJ2-1): GAGVSQSPRYKVAKRGQDVALRCDPISGHVSLFWYQQALGQGPEFLTYFQNEAQLDKSGLPSDRFFAERPEGSVSTLKIQRTQQEDSAVYLCASSEAREAQVNEQFFGPGTRLTVL.

The chain is built from TRBV20-1 and TRBJ2-3; 10 bases fit TRBD1. The ends lost 3 bases at V and 1 base at J; junction bases unmatched: 10. Germline V CDR1 and CDR2: DFQATT, SNEGSKA (reference sequence). This CDR3 spans 17 amino acids. The CDR3 spells CSASGPGTGVGTDTQYF. In DNA form, the CDR3 reads TGCAGTGCTAGCGGACCTGGGACAGGGGTTGGCACAGATACGCAGTATTTT.

This rearrangement joins TRBV5-1 to TRBJ2-5; the match to TRBD2 covers 13 bases. Germline lookup yields CDR1 SGHRS and CDR2 YFSETQ. The V gene end was trimmed by 4 bases and the J gene end by 4 bases; junction bases not matched to a gene: 7. The CDR3 sequence is 16 residues long. The CDR3 DNA sequence: TGCGCCAGCAGCCAAACAGGACTAGCGGGAGTAGAGACCCAGTACTTC. Protein sequence: CASSQTGLAGVETQYF.

J is TRBJ1-1 and V is TRBV7-9; perhaps TRBD1 as D (6 bases). The CDR3 runs to 15 residues. Germline lookup yields CDR1 SEHNR and CDR2 FQNEAQ (reference sequence). Trimming pared 1 base from V and 4 bases from J, leaving 13 bases between. DNA of the CDR3: TGTGCCAGCAGCTTAGGTTTAGGGGGGGCCACTGAAGCTTTCTTT. Its protein is CASSLGLGGATEAFF.

A remark on this clonotype: Compared with germline, one end of the junction differs, possibly owing to a read error. The chain employs TRBV7-3 and TRBJ1-1; TRBD1 matches at 7 bases. Looked up from germline, CDR1 is SGHTA and CDR2 is FQGTGA. There are 14 residues in the CDR3. This CDR3 is CASSLGGTADEAFF. Written as DNA, the CDR3 is TGCGCCAGCAGCTTGGGGGGGACAGCCGATGAAGCTTTCTTT.

This clonotype has more than one count but fewer than ten. The J gene is TRBJ2-7, the V gene TRBV7-3; D is possibly TRBD1 or TRBD2 (6 bases each). CDR1 SGHTA and CDR2 FQGTGA come from the germline V gene. The CDR3 runs to 11 residues. V lost 5 bases to trimming and J lost 9 bases, with 11 bases between them. DNA for the CDR3: TGTGCCAGCAGCCCCAAGGGGGGGCAGTACTTC. It yields the protein CASSPKGGQYF.

The V and J genes are TRBV2 and TRBJ2-2, with D possibly TRBD1 on 6 matching bases. V gave up 7 bases and J gave up 5 bases, with 11 bases separating them. The CDR3 extends over 13 amino acids. Germline V gene data show CDR1 as SNHLY and CDR2 as FYNNEI. CDR3 in amino acids: CASTRTGTGELFF. CDR3 DNA sequence: TGTGCCAGCACCAGAACAGGGACCGGGGAGCTGTTTTTT.

The chain employs TRBV5-5 and TRBJ2-7; 9 positions match TRBD1. The end of the DNA is better explained by TRBJ2-5, so the J call may be wrong. CDR1 SGHKS and CDR2 YYEKEE come from the germline V gene (reference sequence). The CDR3 extends over 16 amino acids. For the CDR3, the DNA is TGTGCCAGCAGCTTGGATGACAGGGGGTTAGGGGAGACCCAGTACTTC. Residues: CASSLDDRGLGETQYF.

This clonotype appeared a few times. The chain recombines TRBV4-1 with TRBJ2-7; D ambiguous. V lost 0 bases, J lost 4 bases, and 7 bases lay in between. This CDR3 region has 13 residues. Germline-derived CDR1 and CDR2 are MGHRA and YSYEKL. The CDR3 sequence: CASSQEVAYEQYF. DNA of the CDR3: TGCGCCAGCAGCCAAGAGGTAGCTTACGAGCAGTACTTC.

In this sample, this clonotype turned up many times. This sequence joins TRBV12-3 or TRBV12-4 and TRBJ2-5; D possibly corresponds to TRBD2 (5 bases). The CDR3 spans 14 residues. Trimming removed 10 bases from V and 5 bases from J, with 20 bases in between. CDR3 in amino acids: CATSDGRWEETQYF. CDR3 bases: TGTGCCACTTCCGATGGACGGTGGGAGGAGACCCAGTACTTC.